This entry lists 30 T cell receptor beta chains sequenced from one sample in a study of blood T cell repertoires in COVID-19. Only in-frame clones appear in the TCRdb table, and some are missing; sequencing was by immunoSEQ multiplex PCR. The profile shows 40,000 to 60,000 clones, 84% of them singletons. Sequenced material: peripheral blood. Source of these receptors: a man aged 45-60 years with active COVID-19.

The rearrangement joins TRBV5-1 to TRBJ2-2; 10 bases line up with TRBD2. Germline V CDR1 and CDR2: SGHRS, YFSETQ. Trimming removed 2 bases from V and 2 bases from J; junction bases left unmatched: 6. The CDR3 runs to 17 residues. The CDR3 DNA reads TGCGCCAGCAGCTTAGGTAGCGGGGGGCTCAACACCGGGGAGCTGTTTTTT. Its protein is CASSLGSGGLNTGELFF.

The CDR3 spells CASLREVPTDTQYF. CDR3 DNA sequence: TGTGCCAGCCTCCGGGAGGTCCCCACAGATACGCAGTATTTT. This sequence joins TRBV2 and TRBJ2-3; TRBD2 matches at 7 bases. The CDR3 is made up of 14 amino acids. The ends lost 8 bases at V and 2 bases at J; junction bases unmatched: 7. Germline CDR1 SNHLY, CDR2 FYNNEI.

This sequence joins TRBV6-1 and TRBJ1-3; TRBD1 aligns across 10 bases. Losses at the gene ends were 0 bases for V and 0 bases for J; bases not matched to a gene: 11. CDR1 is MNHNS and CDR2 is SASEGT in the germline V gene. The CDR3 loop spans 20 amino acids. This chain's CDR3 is CASSEAPTGGEYSSGNTIYF. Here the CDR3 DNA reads TGTGCCAGCAGTGAAGCCCCGACAGGGGGCGAATATTCCTCTGGAAACACCATATATTTT.

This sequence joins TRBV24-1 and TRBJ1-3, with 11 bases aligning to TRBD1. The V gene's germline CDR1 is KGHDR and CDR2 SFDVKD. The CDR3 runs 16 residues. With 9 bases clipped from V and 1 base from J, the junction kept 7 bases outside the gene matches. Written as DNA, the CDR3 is TGTGCCACCGGACAGGGGGCCGGGGGGTCTGGAAACACCATATATTTT. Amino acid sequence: CATGQGAGGSGNTIYF.

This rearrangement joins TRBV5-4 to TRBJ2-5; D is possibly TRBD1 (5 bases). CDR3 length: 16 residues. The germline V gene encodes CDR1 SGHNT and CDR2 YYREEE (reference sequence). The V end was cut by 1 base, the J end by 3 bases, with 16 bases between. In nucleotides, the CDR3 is TGTGCCAGCAGCTTGTTGGACACCCTTATTGAAGAGACCCAGTACTTC. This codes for CASSLLDTLIEETQYF.

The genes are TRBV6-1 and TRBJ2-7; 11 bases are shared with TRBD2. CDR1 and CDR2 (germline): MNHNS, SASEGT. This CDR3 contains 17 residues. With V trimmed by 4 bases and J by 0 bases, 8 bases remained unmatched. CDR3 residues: CASSGSGGADGSYEQYF. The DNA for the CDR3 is TGTGCCAGCAGTGGTAGCGGGGGGGCGGACGGCTCCTACGAGCAGTACTTC.

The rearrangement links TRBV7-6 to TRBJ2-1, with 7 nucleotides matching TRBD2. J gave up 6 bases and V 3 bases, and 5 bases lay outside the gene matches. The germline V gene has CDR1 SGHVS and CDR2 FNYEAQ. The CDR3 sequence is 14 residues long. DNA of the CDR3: TGTGCCAGCAGCTTGTTCGGGACTACCAATGAGCAGTTCTTC. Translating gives CASSLFGTTNEQFF.

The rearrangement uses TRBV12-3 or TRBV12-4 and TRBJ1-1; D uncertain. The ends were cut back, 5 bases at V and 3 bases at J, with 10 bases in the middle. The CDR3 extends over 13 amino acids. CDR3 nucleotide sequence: TGTGCCAGCAGTCCCCTCTTTTACACTGAAGCTTTCTTT. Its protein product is CASSPLFYTEAFF.

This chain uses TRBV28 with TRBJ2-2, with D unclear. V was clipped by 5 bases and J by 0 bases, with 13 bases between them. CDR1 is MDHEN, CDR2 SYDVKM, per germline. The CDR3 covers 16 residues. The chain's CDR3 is CASSPPVTPNTGELFF. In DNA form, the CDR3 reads TGTGCCAGCAGTCCCCCGGTGACTCCGAACACCGGGGAGCTGTTTTTT.

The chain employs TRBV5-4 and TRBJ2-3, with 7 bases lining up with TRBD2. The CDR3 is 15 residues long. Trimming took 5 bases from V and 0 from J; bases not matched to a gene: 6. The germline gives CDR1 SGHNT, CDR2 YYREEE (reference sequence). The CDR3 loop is CASRGGGSSTDTQYF. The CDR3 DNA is TGTGCCAGCAGGGGCGGGGGATCTAGCACAGATACGCAGTATTTT.

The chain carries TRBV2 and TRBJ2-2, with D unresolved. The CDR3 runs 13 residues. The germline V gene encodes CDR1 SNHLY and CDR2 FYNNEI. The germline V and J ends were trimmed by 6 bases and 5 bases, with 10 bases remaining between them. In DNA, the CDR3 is TGTGCCAGCAGGGAACCAGTTACCGGGGAGCTGTTTTTT. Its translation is CASREPVTGELFF.

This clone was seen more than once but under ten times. For the CDR3, the DNA is TGTGCCACCAGCTCCCAACAGGGGGCGCAGGGCTACACCTTC. Protein product: CATSSQQGAQGYTF. J is TRBJ1-2 and V is TRBV15, with 9 bases aligning to TRBD1. V lost 5 bases to trimming and J lost 8 bases; unmatched junction nucleotides: 9. The CDR3 runs to 14 residues. Germline values: CDR1 LNHNV, CDR2 YYDKDF (reference sequence).

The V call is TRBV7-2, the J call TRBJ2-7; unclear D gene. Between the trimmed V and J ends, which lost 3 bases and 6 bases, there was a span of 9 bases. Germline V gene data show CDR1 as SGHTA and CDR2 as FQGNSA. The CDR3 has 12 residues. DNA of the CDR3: TGTGCCAGCAGCTTGGCTCCGGGCGAGCAGTACTTC. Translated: CASSLAPGEQYF.

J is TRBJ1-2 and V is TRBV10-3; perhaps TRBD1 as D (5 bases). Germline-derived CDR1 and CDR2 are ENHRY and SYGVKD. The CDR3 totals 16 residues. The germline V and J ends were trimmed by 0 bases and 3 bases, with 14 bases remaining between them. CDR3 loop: CAISESGGERDYGYTF. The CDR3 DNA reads TGTGCCATCAGTGAGTCGGGGGGGGAGAGGGACTATGGCTACACCTTC.

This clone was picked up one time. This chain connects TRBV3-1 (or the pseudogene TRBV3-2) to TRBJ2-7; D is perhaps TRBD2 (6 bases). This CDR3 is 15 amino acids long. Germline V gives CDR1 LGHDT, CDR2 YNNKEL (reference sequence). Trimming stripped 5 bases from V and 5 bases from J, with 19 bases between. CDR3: CASSWVGTEWHEQYF. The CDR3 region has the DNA TGTGCCAGCAGCTGGGTCGGGACTGAGTGGCACGAGCAGTACTTC.

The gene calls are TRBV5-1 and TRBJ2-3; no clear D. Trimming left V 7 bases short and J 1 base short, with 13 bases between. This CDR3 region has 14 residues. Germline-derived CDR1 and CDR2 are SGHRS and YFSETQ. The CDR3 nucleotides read TGCGCCAGCGCAACAGCCTTGGGCACAGATACGCAGTATTTT. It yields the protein CASATALGTDTQYF. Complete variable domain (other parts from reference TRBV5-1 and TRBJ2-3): KAGVTQTPRYLIKTRGQQVTLSCSPISGHRSVSWYQQTPGQGLQFLFEYFSETQRNKGNFPGRFSGRQFSNSRSEMNVSTLELGDSALYLCASATALGTDTQYFGPGTRLTVL.

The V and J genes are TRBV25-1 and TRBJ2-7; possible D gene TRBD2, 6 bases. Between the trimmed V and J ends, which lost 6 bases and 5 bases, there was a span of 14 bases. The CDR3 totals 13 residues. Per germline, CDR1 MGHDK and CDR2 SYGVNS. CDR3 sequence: CASRRIGGDEQYF. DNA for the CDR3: TGTGCCAGCAGGAGAATTGGAGGGGACGAGCAGTACTTC.

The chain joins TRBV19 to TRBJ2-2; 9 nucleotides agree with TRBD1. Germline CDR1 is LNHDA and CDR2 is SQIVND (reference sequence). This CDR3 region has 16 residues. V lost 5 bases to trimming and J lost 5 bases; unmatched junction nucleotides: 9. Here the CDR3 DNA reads TGTGCCAGTAGTTTCTTCTCCGGGACAGGGACCGGGGAGCTGTTTTTT. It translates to CASSFFSGTGTGELFF. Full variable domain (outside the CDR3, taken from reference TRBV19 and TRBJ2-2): DGGITQSPKYLFRKEGQNVTLSCEQNLNHDAMYWYRQDPGQGLRLIYYSQIVNDFQKGDIAEGYSVSREKKESFPLTVTSAQKNPTAFYLCASSFFSGTGTGELFFGEGSRLTVL.

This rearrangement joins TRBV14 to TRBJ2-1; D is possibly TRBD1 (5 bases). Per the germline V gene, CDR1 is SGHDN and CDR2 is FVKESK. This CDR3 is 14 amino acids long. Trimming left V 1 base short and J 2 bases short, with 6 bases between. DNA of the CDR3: TGTGCCAGCAGCCAAGTAGGGGCCTACAATGAGCAGTTCTTC. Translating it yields CASSQVGAYNEQFF.

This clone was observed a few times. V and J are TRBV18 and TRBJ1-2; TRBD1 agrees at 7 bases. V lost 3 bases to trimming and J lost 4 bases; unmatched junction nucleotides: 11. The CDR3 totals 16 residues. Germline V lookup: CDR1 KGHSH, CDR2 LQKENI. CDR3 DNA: TGTGCCAGCTCACCTGGTGAAGGGGGCGGAGGCTATGGCTACACCTTC. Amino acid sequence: CASSPGEGGGGYGYTF.

The CDR3 here is CSVEGVRGSSYEQYF. The CDR3 bases are TGCAGCGTTGAAGGGGTCCGAGGATCCTCGTACGAGCAGTACTTC. V usage is TRBV29-1 and J usage is TRBJ2-7; D is undetermined. CDR3 length equals 15 residues. The germline CDR1 and CDR2 sequences are SQVTM and ANQGSEA. V lost 1 base to trimming and J lost 4 bases, with 17 bases between them.

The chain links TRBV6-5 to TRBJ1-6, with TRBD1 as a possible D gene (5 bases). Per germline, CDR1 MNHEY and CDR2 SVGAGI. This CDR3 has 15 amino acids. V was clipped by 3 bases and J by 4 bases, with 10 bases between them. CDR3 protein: CASSYVGGYNSPLHF. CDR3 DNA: TGTGCCAGCAGTTATGTGGGGGGTTATAATTCACCCCTCCACTTT.

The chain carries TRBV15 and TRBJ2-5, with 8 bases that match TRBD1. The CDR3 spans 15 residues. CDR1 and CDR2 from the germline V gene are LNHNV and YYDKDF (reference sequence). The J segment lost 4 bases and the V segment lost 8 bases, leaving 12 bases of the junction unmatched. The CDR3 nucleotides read TGTGCCACCGCTCCAGCGGACAGGGCTATAGAGACCCAGTACTTC. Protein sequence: CATAPADRAIETQYF.

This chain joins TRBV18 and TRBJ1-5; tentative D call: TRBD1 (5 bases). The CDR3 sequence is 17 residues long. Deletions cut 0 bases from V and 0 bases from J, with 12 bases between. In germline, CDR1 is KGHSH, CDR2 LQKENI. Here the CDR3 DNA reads TGTGCCAGCTCACCACCGGGGGGTTCCCTTAGCAATCAGCCCCAGCATTTT. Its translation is CASSPPGGSLSNQPQHF. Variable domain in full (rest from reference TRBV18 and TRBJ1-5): NAGVMQNPRHLVRRRGQEARLRCSPMKGHSHVYWYRQLPEEGLKFMVYLQKENIIDESGMPKERFSAEFPKEGPSILRIQQVVRGDSAAYFCASSPPGGSLSNQPQHFGDGTRLSIL.

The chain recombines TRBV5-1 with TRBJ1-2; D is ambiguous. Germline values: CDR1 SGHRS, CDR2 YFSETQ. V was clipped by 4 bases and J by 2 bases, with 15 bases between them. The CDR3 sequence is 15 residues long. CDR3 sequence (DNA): TGCGCCAGCAGCGAACAACTAGGTGGAAACTATGGCTACACCTTC. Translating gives CASSEQLGGNYGYTF.

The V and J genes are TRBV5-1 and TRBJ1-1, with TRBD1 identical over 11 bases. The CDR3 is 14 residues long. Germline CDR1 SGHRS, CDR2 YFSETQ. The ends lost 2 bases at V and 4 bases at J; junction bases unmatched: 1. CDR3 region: CASSLGTGGTEAFF. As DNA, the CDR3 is TGCGCCAGCAGCTTAGGGACAGGGGGCACTGAAGCTTTCTTT.

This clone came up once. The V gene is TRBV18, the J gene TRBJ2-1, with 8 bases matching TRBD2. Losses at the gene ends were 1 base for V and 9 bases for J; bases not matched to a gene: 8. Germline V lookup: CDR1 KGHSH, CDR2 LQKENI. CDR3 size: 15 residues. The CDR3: CASSPLGGGSGEQFF. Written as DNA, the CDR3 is TGTGCCAGCTCACCACTCGGCGGGGGGTCAGGTGAGCAGTTCTTC.

CDR3 sequence reads: CASSRDRGPYEQYF. For the CDR3, the DNA is TGTGCCAGCAGCCGGGACAGGGGGCCCTACGAGCAGTACTTC. The chain employs TRBV5-4 and TRBJ2-7; 12 nucleotides align to TRBD1. In germline, CDR1 is SGHNT, CDR2 YYREEE (reference sequence). CDR3 length: 14 amino acids. V gave up 4 bases and J gave up 2 bases; unmatched junction bases: 1.

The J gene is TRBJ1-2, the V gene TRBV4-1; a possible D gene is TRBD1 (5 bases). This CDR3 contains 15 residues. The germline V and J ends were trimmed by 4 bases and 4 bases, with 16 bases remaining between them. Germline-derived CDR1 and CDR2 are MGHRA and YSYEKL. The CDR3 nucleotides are TGCGCCAGCAGCCCTCACAGGCAGCAAGTCTATGGCTACACCTTC. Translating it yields CASSPHRQQVYGYTF.

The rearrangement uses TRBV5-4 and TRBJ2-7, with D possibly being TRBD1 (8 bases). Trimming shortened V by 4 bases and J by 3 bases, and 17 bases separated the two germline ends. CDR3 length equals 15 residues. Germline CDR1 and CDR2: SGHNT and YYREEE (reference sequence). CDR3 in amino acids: CASSLQGGRGYEQYF. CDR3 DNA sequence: TGTGCCAGCAGCCTACAGGGGGGGCGGGGCTACGAGCAGTACTTC. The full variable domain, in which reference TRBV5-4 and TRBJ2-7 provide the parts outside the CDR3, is ETGVTQSPTHLIKTRGQQVTLRCSSQSGHNTVSWYQQALGQGPQFIFQYYREEENGRGNFPPRFSGLQFPNYSSELNVNALELDDSALYLCASSLQGGRGYEQYFGPGTRLTVT.